The source of this T cell receptor beta chain is a study of cytomegalovirus exposure and HLA in healthy donors. The CDR3 is 17 residues long. The V gene's germline CDR1 is LNHNV and CDR2 YYDKDF (reference sequence). Trimming shortened V by 3 bases and J by 0 bases, and 15 bases separated the two germline ends. PCR involved 60 Vbeta and 13 Jbeta primers. Under the authors' procedure: In a later analysis, roughly 86 million unique TCR beta chains included roughly 11 million shared by two or more donors. Sequenced by immunoSEQ multiplex PCR; TCRdb stores in-frame clones only, minus some. V and J calls and clone size are copied from that table; D and trimming were computed from the DNA. The data show almost 95,000 clones, approximately 71% seen once.

V and J are TRBV15 and TRBJ1-5; D remains unclear. The material sequenced was PBMCs. The receptor was isolated from a man in his fifties in good health and CMV-seronegative. CDR3 amino acids: CATSREKAGNSNQPQHF. The CDR3 DNA follows: TGTGCCACCAGCAGGGAAAAAGCAGGTAATAGCAATCAGCCCCAGCATTTT.